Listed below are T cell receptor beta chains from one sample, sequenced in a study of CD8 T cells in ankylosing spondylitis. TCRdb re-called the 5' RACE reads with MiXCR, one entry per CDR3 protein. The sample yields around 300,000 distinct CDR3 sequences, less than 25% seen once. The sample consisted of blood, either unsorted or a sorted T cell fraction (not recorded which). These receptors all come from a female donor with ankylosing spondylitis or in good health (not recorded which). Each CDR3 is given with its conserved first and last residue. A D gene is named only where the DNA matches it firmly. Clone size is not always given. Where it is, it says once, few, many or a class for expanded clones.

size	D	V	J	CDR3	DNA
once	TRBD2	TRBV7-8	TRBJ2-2	CASSLLSSGKGELFF	TGTGCCAGCAGCTTATTGTCTAGCGGGAAGGGGGAGCTGTTTTTT
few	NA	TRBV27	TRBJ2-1	CASSLQSEEQFF	TGTGCCAGCAGTTTACAGTCGGAAGAGCAGTTCTTC
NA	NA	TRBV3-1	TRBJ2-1	CASSQDEIYNEQFF	TGTGCCAGCAGCCAAGATGAGATTTACAATGAGCAGTTCTTC
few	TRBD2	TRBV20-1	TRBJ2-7	CSARKRENHEQYF	TGCAGTGCTAGAAAGCGGGAAAACCACGAGCAGTACTTC
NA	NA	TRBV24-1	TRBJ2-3	CATSDPRAPTTDTQYF	TGTGCCACCAGTGATCCCCGGGCTCCAACCACAGATACGCAGTATTTT
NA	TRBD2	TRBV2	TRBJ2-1	CASRRLAGTNEQFF	TGTGCCAGCAGAAGACTAGCGGGGACCAATGAGCAGTTCTTC
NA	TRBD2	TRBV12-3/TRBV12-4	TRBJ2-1	CASSLGSGGKGYNEQFF	TGTGCCAGCAGTTTGGGTAGCGGGGGTAAGGGATACAATGAGCAGTTCTTC
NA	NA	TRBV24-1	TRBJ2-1	CATSDLLGEQFF	TGTGCCACCAGTGATTTGTTGGGTGAGCAGTTCTTC
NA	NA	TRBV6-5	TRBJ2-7	CASSYRGGLYEQYF	TGTGCCAGCAGTTACCGGGGAGGTCTCTACGAGCAGTACTTC
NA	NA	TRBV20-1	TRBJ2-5	CSAPWQGSLETQYF	TGCAGTGCTCCGTGGCAGGGGAGTTTAGAGACCCAGTACTTC
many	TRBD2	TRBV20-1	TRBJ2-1	CSVPTSGTNEQFF	TGCAGTGTCCCGACTAGCGGGACCAATGAGCAGTTCTTC
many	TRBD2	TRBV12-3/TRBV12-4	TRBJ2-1	CASSPRTSGIREGEQFF	TGTGCCAGCAGTCCGAGGACTAGCGGGATTAGAGAGGGTGAGCAGTTCTTC
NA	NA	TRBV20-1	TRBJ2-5	CSALNLILSTETQYF	TGCAGTGCCCTCAATCTAATATTATCTACGGAGACCCAGTACTTC
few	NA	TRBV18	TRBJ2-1	CASSPRRDPNEQFF	TGTGCCAGCTCACCACGTAGAGACCCAAATGAGCAGTTCTTC
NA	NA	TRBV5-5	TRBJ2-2	CASSFSPGELFF	TGTGCCAGCAGCTTTAGTCCCGGGGAGCTGTTTTTT
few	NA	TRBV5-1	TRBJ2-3	CASRPISSTDTQYF	TGCGCCAGCAGGCCCATCTCTAGCACAGATACGCAGTATTTT
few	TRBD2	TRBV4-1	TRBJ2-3	CASRLAGELDTQYF	TGCGCCAGCAGACTAGCGGGAGAGCTAGATACGCAGTATTTT
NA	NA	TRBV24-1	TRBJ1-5	CATSRGGGEGQPQHF	TGTGCCACCAGTCGAGGCGGGGGCGAGGGGCAGCCCCAGCATTTT
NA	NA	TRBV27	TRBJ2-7	CASSLGPVVYEQYF	TGTGCCAGCAGTTTAGGGCCAGTTGTCTACGAGCAGTACTTC
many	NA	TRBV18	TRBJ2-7	CASSPNYQRTSYEQYF	TGTGCCAGCTCACCTAATTACCAGAGGACCTCCTACGAGCAGTACTTC
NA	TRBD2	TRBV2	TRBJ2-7	CASIGLAGGWSYEQYF	TGTGCCAGCATTGGGTTAGCGGGAGGGTGGTCCTACGAGCAGTACTTC
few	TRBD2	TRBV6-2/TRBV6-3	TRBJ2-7	CASSYGGTSGGSYEQYF	TGTGCCAGCAGTTACGGTGGGACTAGCGGAGGATCCTACGAGCAGTACTTC
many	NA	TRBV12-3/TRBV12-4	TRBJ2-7	CASSLVQGYEQYF	TGTGCCAGCAGCCTAGTCCAGGGCTACGAGCAGTACTTC
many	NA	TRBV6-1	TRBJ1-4	CASTAGASEKLFF	TGTGCCAGCACTGCGGGCGCCTCTGAAAAACTGTTTTTT
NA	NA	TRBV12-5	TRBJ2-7	CASGFQGRSYEQYF	TGTGCTAGTGGTTTCCAGGGACGGTCGTACGAGCAGTACTTC
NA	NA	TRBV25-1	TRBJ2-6	CASSEPGPGPSGANVLTF	TGTGCCAGCAGCGAACCGGGACCGGGACCCTCTGGGGCCAACGTCCTGACTTTC
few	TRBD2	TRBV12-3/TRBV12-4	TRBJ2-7	CASSPRVAGGLGEQYF	TGTGCCAGCAGCCCTCGGGTAGCGGGAGGGCTCGGGGAGCAGTACTTC
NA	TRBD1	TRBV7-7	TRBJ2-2	CASSPRQGAGELFF	TGTGCCAGCAGCCCGAGACAGGGGGCCGGGGAGCTGTTTTTT
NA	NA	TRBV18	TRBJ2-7	CASSLGGTDPYEQYF	TGTGCCAGCTCACTCGGAGGGACCGACCCATACGAGCAGTACTTC
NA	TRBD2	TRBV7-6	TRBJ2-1	CASSSGRREGQFF	TGTGCCAGCAGCTCCGGGCGGCGGGAGGGCCAGTTCTTC
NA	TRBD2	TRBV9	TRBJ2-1	CASSVELAENNEQFF	TGTGCCAGCAGCGTAGAACTAGCGGAGAACAATGAGCAGTTCTTC
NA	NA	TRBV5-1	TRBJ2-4	CASSLAGPAKNIQYF	TGCGCCAGCAGCCTTGCGGGCCCGGCCAAAAACATTCAGTACTTC
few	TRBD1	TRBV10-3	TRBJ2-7	CATETGLEQYF	TGTGCCACCGAGACAGGGCTCGAGCAGTACTTC
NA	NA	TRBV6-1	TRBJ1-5	CASSEGGYNQPQHF	TGTGCCAGCAGTGAGGGGGGTTACAATCAGCCCCAGCATTTT
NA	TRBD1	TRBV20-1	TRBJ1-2	CSARGTGGYGYTF	TGCAGTGCTAGGGGGACAGGGGGCTATGGCTACACCTTC
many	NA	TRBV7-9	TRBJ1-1	CASSAGGEGPPFF	TGTGCCAGCTCCGCGGGGGGGGAAGGTCCCCCTTTCTTT
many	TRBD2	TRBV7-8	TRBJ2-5	CASSGGGRGGETQYF	TGTGCCAGCAGCGGAGGCGGGAGAGGAGGAGAGACCCAGTACTTC
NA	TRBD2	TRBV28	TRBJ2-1	CASSPPGTSINEQFF	TGTGCCAGCAGTCCCCCCGGGACTAGTATCAATGAGCAGTTCTTC
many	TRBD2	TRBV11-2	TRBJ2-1	CASSSVRGRVHEQFF	TGTGCCAGCAGCTCCGTACGCGGGAGGGTACATGAGCAGTTCTTC
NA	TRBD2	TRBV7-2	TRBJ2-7	CASSLAPGLIPTGSYEQYF	TGTGCCAGCAGCTTAGCGCCGGGACTAATACCAACCGGCTCCTACGAGCAGTACTTC
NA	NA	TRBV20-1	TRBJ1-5	CSVTHRASNQPQHF	TGCAGTGTAACACACAGGGCTAGCAATCAGCCCCAGCATTTT
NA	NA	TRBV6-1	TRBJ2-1	CASSTPRGGNYNEQFF	TGTGCCAGCAGCACCCCGAGAGGTGGGAACTACAATGAGCAGTTCTTC
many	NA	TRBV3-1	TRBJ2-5	CASSQAGLQETQYF	TGTGCCAGCAGCCAAGCTGGACTACAAGAGACCCAGTACTTC
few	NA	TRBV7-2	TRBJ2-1	CASIHPLGAVHEQFF	TGTGCCAGCATCCATCCTCTAGGGGCAGTCCATGAGCAGTTCTTC
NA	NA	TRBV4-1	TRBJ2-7	CARGLGLLYEQYF	TGTGCCAGGGGCTTGGGACTCCTCTACGAGCAGTACTTC
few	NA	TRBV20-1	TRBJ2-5	CSARADRWETQYF	TGCAGTGCTAGAGCTGATAGATGGGAGACCCAGTACTTC
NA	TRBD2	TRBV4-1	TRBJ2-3	CASSSRAGEGRDTQYF	TGCGCCAGCAGCTCGCGAGCGGGAGAAGGTAGAGATACGCAGTATTTT
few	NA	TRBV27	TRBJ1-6	CASSPGPQDSPLHF	TGTGCCAGCAGCCCGGGACCTCAGGATTCACCCCTCCACTTT
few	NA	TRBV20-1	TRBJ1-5	CSAHANLNQPQHF	TGCAGTGCACACGCGAACCTTAATCAGCCCCAGCATTTT
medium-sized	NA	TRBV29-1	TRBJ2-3	CSAVPSMDTQYF	TGCAGCGCTGTCCCTAGCATGGATACGCAGTATTTT
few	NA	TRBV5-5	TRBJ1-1	CASSLGRLSAFF	TGTGCCAGCAGCTTGGGCCGATTGTCTGCTTTCTTT
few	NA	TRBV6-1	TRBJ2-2	CASSRGGQGTGELFF	TGTGCCAGCAGTCGTGGGGGGCAGGGAACCGGGGAGCTGTTTTTT
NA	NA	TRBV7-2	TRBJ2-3	CASSLHGGVADTQYF	TGTGCCAGCAGCTTACACGGTGGAGTGGCAGATACGCAGTATTTT
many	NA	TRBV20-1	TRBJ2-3	CSALGNSAADTQYF	TGCAGTGCTTTGGGCAACAGCGCGGCAGATACGCAGTATTTT
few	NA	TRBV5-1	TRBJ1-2	CASSSPAIGPYGYTF	TGCGCCAGCAGCTCCCCAGCAATAGGGCCCTATGGCTACACCTTC